A single sample gave rise to the 5 T cell receptor beta chains below, sequenced in a study of vaccination effects on CD4 cells after COVID-19. What these receptors recognize is not known. Produced via immunoSEQ multiplex PCR; TCRdb's table is partial and in-frame only. The sample lists about 74,000 clones; about 74% were seen once. Following culture for approximately 11 days, CD4+ T cells were isolated. The sample consisted of CD4+ T cells from PBMCs cultured without peptide, taken before COVID-19 vaccination. These TCRs come from a human donor who received a COVID-19 vaccine.

The chain uses TRBV4-3 and TRBJ1-4, with 9 nucleotides matching TRBD1. V shed 4 bases and J 0 bases; nucleotides not matched to a gene: 15. There are 20 residues in the CDR3. The V gene's germline CDR1 is LGHNA and CDR2 YSLEER. The CDR3 is CASSPAAHPRQGATNEKLFF. The CDR3 DNA follows: TGCGCCAGCAGCCCCGCTGCCCACCCAAGACAGGGGGCAACTAATGAAAAACTGTTTTTT.

The CDR3 DNA reads as TGTGCCAGCAGCATAGGGGGGGTTTACAATGAGCAGTTCTTC. Protein sequence: CASSIGGVYNEQFF. The chain employs TRBV7-9 and TRBJ2-1, with D perhaps TRBD2 (7 bases). The V gene's germline CDR1 is SEHNR and CDR2 FQNEAQ (reference sequence). Trimming took 5 bases from V and 4 from J, leaving 12 bases between them. This CDR3 has 14 amino acids.

The J gene is TRBJ1-1, the V gene TRBV7-2; D is unclear. Trimming removed 3 bases from V and 0 bases from J, with 5 bases in between. The CDR3 consists of 13 residues. Per the germline V gene, CDR1 is SGHTA and CDR2 is FQGNSA. The CDR3 sequence is CASSLRMNTEAFF. CDR3 coding DNA: TGTGCCAGCAGCTTGAGGATGAACACTGAAGCTTTCTTT.

The rearrangement uses TRBV10-1 and TRBJ2-2, with no clear D. The CDR3 is 13 amino acids. V was pared by 8 bases and J by 4 bases, with 11 bases between. Germline V gives CDR1 WNHNN, CDR2 SYGVQD (reference sequence). CDR3 loop: CASPAPLTGELFF. Written as DNA, the CDR3 is TGCGCCAGCCCCGCACCTCTCACCGGGGAGCTGTTTTTT.

This chain joins TRBV9 and TRBJ2-2, with 11 bases identical to TRBD1. In germline, CDR1 is SGDLS, CDR2 YYNGEE. This CDR3 region has 16 residues. V was clipped by 5 bases and J by 3 bases; unmatched bases: 6. The CDR3 DNA reads as TGTGCCAGCAGTCGAGGGACAGGGGGAGACACCGGGGAGCTGTTTTTT. Translating gives CASSRGTGGDTGELFF.